This paragraph reports one T cell receptor beta chain. This sample is part of a study of blood T cell repertoires in COVID-19. Background on the study: T cells, B-cell-depleted T cells, or PBMCs provided the cDNA or gDNA that served as material.

V shed 8 bases and J 7 bases; nucleotides not matched to a gene: 9. Germline V gives CDR1 SNHLY, CDR2 FYNNEI. The CDR3 has 15 residues. Original methodology: Quantification of nucleated cells was approximated via reference gene primer amplification. Profiled with immunoSEQ multiplex PCR; TCRdb holds only in-frame clones, not every one. The V and J calls and clone size are taken from that table; D and trimming were inferred from the DNA. The sample holds a few hundred thousand clones, 75% to 90% seen once. Enrolled through a virtual design, the participants were between 18 and 89 years of age and came from about two dozen US areas. Clinical histories supplied by participants themselves formed the basis of cohort assignment.

The sequence came from a woman aged 45-59 years who had recovered from COVID-19. Sequencing was carried out using PBMCs or T cells enriched from blood (not recorded which). The chain couples TRBV2 to TRBJ2-1; 12 nucleotides agree with TRBD2. DNA for the CDR3: TGTGCCAGCGCTGGACTAGCGGGAAATGGGAATGAGCAGTTCTTC. It codes for CASAGLAGNGNEQFF.